This TCR beta chain was found in a study of shared clonotypes between healthy human individuals. Findings and caveats of the study: Naive subsets, compared against memory subsets, generally had larger estimated richness values.

Details on this clone: Its target is not known.

This CDR3 is 13 amino acids long. The germline gives CDR1 SNHLY, CDR2 FYNNEI. V was cut by 3 bases and J by 3 bases, with 7 bases left in between. Original processing methods: Junction-only sequences without quality scores were provided by ImmunoSEQ, so filtering was different. TCRdb's table, derived via immunoSEQ multiplex PCR, lists solely in-frame clones and lacks some. The DNA gave D and trimming, while V, J and clone size come from that table. The repertoire has 850,000 to 1,100,000 clones, 60% to 85% of them found once; the top ten carry roughly 0.9%. The source is a man aged 18 to 29 in good health. Some clones in this sample may be carry-over from other donors' samples. The sample comprised memory CD4+ T cells from PBMCs. Subset here: CD45RA-negative fraction. The J gene is TRBJ2-3, the V gene TRBV2; D is uncertain. As DNA, the CDR3 is TGTGCCAGCAGTGATATAGGGACAGATACGCAGTATTTT. Its protein product is CASSDIGTDTQYF.